This TCR beta chain was captured in a study of T cells after yellow fever vaccination. Study-wide points: Faster peaking, at day 5 versus 15, marked a secondary response that was weaker.

TCRdb redid the calling of the 5' RACE reads with MiXCR, one entry per CDR3 protein. Of some 250,000 distinct CDR3 sequences listed, approximately 3.5% are singletons. This clonotype was seen many times. The antigen is not known. The TCR originated in a man in his late teens or twenties who received the YFV17D yellow fever vaccine. The sequencing used PBMCs, collected 15 days after the yellow fever booster vaccination.

Written as DNA, the CDR3 is TGTGCCAGCAGTCGAGACTGGGATGCCGGGGAGCTGTTTTTT. This gives the protein CASSRDWDAGELFF. This chain joins TRBV2 and TRBJ2-2; D is undetermined. Trimming took off 5 bases at V and 6 bases at J, with 13 bases between the two ends. The CDR3 has 14 amino acids. Germline CDR1 is SNHLY and CDR2 is FYNNEI.